This TCR beta chain was documented in a study of blood T cell repertoires in COVID-19. Across the whole study: COVID-19 samples from acute and convalescent phases originated in the United States, Italy and Spain. In each case, the material was cDNA or gDNA derived from T cells, B-cell-depleted T cells, or PBMCs.

Original analysis: The assay estimated nucleated cells by amplifying reference gene primers. TCRdb's copy holds only in-frame clones and misses some; the assay was immunoSEQ multiplex PCR. V, J and clone size are taken as reported in that table, and D and trimming were inferred from the DNA itself. The sample records approximately 140,000 clones, roughly four fifths being singletons. The CDR3 consists of 16 residues. Germline CDR1 reads MGHRA; CDR2 reads YSYEKL. The V gene lost 5 bases and the J gene lost 0 bases, with 14 bases spanning the gap. This TCR came from a human donor with acute or convalescent COVID-19. The donor label of this sample is uncertain. Sequencing was done on a sample of peripheral blood. The chain employs TRBV4-1 and TRBJ1-3, with a weak D call TRBD1 (6 bases). The CDR3 here is CASSSRWDTSGNTIYF. DNA of the CDR3: TGCGCCAGCAGCTCAAGATGGGACACCTCTGGAAACACCATATATTTT.